This T cell receptor beta chain was captured by sequencing in a study of CD8 T cells in Susac syndrome. Broader study findings: The total CD8+ repertoires contained some 15 Susac-specific public clones, and the CD8+ TEMRA repertoires contained five.

Comment on this clonotype: The antigen is unknown.

A quantity of about 0.5 to 1 ug RNA underwent reverse transcription using random hexamers. TCRdb re-called the immunoSEQ multiplex PCR reads with MiXCR, one entry per CDR3 protein. The data show 75,000 to 100,000 distinct CDR3 sequences, around 94% seen once. Trimming took off 6 bases at V and 0 bases at J, with 12 bases between the two ends. Germline V gene lookup returns CDR1 MNHEY and CDR2 SMNVEV (reference sequence). CDR3 size: 16 residues. The V and J genes are TRBV27 and TRBJ1-6; weak D call: TRBD1 (5 bases). This receptor was obtained from a human donor with Susac syndrome. The sequenced sample was CD8+ T cells from PBMCs. The DNA of the CDR3 is TGTGCCAGCAGGGAAGGGGTGAACTCCTATAATTCACCCCTCCACTTT. It specifies CASREGVNSYNSPLHF.